A selection of T cell receptor beta chains follows, all from one sample in a study of CD8+ T cells in alopecia areata. The protocol was immunoSEQ multiplex PCR, while the TCRdb copy is restricted to in-frame clones and leaves out a portion. The profile shows 150,000 to 200,000 clones, roughly 66% of them singletons. This specimen consisted of CD4+ T cells sorted from blood, obtained at week 24, from a patient treated with tofacitinib. The receptors derive from a human donor with alopecia areata. Each CDR3 is given with its conserved first and last residue. The order of the fields is J gene, D gene, V gene, clone size, CDR3 protein. D genes are given only for firm matches. Some rows have no size entry. The others give once, few or many, or a class for an expanded clone.

TRBJ1-5 TRBD1 TRBV29-1 - CSGGQGIRQPQHF
TRBJ1-5 - TRBV6-6 once CAEADSNQPQHF
TRBJ2-5 - TRBV6-5 - CASSGDYQETQYF
TRBJ1-4 - TRBV4-3 - CASSQGPSVATNEKLFF
TRBJ1-1 - TRBV5-1 - CASSHSPDLGTEAFF
TRBJ2-5 - TRBV6-5 - CAISGGPPAETQYF
TRBJ2-1 - TRBV7-2 - CASSLGLAFEQFF
TRBJ2-3 - TRBV29-1 - CSVEDFPDTQYF
TRBJ2-3 - TRBV19 - CASSGWVNKDTQYF
TRBJ2-7 - TRBV27 - CASSLATHTYEQYF
TRBJ2-7 - TRBV6-5 - CASSYSEGYEQYF